This T cell receptor (beta chain) was documented in a study of blood T cell repertoires in COVID-19. Whole-study context: The study drew acute and convalescent COVID-19 samples from the United States, Italy and Spain. From T cells, B-cell-depleted T cells, or PBMCs came the material, which was cDNA or gDNA.

Per the original methods: Estimation of nucleated cell counts relied on the amplification of reference gene primers. Repertoires were generated with immunoSEQ multiplex PCR, while TCRdb's copy carries only in-frame clones and drops some. V and J calls plus clone size are reproduced from that table; the DNA served to infer D and trimming. Seen here are approximately 25,000 clones, roughly 94% observed once, and the top ten hold approximately 30%. With 0 bases removed from V and 2 bases from J, the gap between germline ends came to 12 bases. This CDR3 spans 16 amino acids. Germline values: CDR1 SGHAT, CDR2 FQNNGV.

Material for sequencing was peripheral blood. The V call is TRBV11-2, the J call TRBJ2-3; D is uncertain. The sequence was obtained from a man in his 70s with active COVID-19. CDR3 protein: CASSLDPNRYTDTQYF. CDR3 DNA sequence: TGTGCCAGCAGCTTAGATCCGAACAGATACACAGATACGCAGTATTTT. Based on the CDR3 plus reference TRBV11-2 and TRBJ2-3, the full variable domain is EAGVAQSPRYKIIEKRQSVAFWCNPISGHATLYWYQQILGQGPKLLIQFQNNGVVDDSQLPKDRFSAERLKGVDSTLKIQPAKLEDSAVYLCASSLDPNRYTDTQYFGPGTRLTVL.